This TCR beta chain is drawn from a study of T cell repertoires in cytomegalovirus infection. Study summary: Indications of both CMV infection and matching HLA type were provided by public TCR beta signatures. General study points: The ex vivo response was dominated by HLA-C-restricted CMV-specific TCR beta clonotypes.

About this clonotype itself: Antigen specificity is unknown.

TCRdb independently ran MiXCR on the reads; one entry per CDR3 protein. The sample includes nearly 450,000 distinct CDR3 sequences, roughly 30% of them seen just once. Trimming stripped 6 bases from V and 1 base from J, with 13 bases between. This CDR3 is 15 amino acids long. Specimen: PBMCs. This sequence was found in a human donor in good health (CMV status not recorded). Some clones in this sample may be carry-over from other donors' samples. The rearrangement uses TRBV12-3 or TRBV12-4 and TRBJ1-5, with D tentatively TRBD1 (6 bases). The CDR3 coding sequence is TGTGCCAGCAGATACGGGGGCGCGAGCAATCAGCCCCAGCATTTT. Protein: CASRYGGASNQPQHF.